The rows below give T cell receptor beta chains drawn from one sample of a study of PD-1 blockade in classical Hodgkin lymphoma. Data came from immunoSEQ multiplex PCR; TCRdb stores just in-frame clones and leaves some out. The sample holds 95,000 or so clones, over 80% seen once. The sample here was peripheral blood mononuclear cells (PBMCs), taken at baseline. These receptors were obtained from a human donor with classical Hodgkin lymphoma. Each CDR3 is given with its conserved first and last residue. D genes are given only for firm matches. Size tells how often a clone was seen (once, few, many) or the class of an expanded clone, and some rows leave it out.

NA	NA	TRBV7-3	TRBJ2-2	TGTGCCAGCAGCCCATCCTCGACCGGGGAGCTGTTTTTT	CASSPSSTGELFF
NA	TRBD2	TRBV7-3	TRBJ2-1	TGTGCCAGCAGCCCTCCCGGACTAGCGGGATTCAATGAGCAGTTCTTC	CASSPPGLAGFNEQFF
once	TRBD2	TRBV15	TRBJ2-1	TGTGCCACCAGCAGAGACCGACTAGCGGGAGGGGTTGAGCAGTTCTTC	CATSRDRLAGGVEQFF
once	NA	TRBV5-4	TRBJ2-7	TGTGCCAGCAGCCAAGATGTCAGGGGCGGCTACGAGCAGTACTTC	CASSQDVRGGYEQYF
NA	NA	TRBV7-6	TRBJ2-7	TGTGCCAGCAGCTTAGGTGCCGGGACCTCATTCGAGCAGTACTTC	CASSLGAGTSFEQYF
NA	NA	TRBV5-6	TRBJ2-3	TGTGCCAGCAGCTTGGCCCTCTCAACTAGCACAGATACGCAGTATTTT	CASSLALSTSTDTQYF
once	NA	TRBV11-3	TRBJ2-3	TGTGCCAGCAGCTTAGTCCCCCATACGCAGTATTTT	CASSLVPHTQYF
NA	NA	TRBV5-5	TRBJ2-7	TGTGCCAGCAGCCCTCGGGGCAGCGCCTACGAGCAGTACTTC	CASSPRGSAYEQYF
NA	TRBD1	TRBV4-3	TRBJ2-7	TGCGCCAGCAGCCACACAGGGGCCTGGGGCTACGAGCAGTACTTC	CASSHTGAWGYEQYF
NA	NA	TRBV14	TRBJ2-1	TGTGCCAGCAGCCTCAATGGCCCCTTGCCCAGCGATGAGCAGTTCTTC	CASSLNGPLPSDEQFF
NA	TRBD2	TRBV19	TRBJ2-7	TGTGCCAGTAGGGGACTAGCGGGAGCCGGCTCCTACGAGCAGTACTTC	CASRGLAGAGSYEQYF
NA	TRBD2	TRBV7-2	TRBJ2-2	TGTGCCAGCAGCGAACGGACTAGCGGGAGAGGAACCGGGGAGCTGTTTTTT	CASSERTSGRGTGELFF
NA	NA	TRBV6-5	TRBJ2-6	TGTGCCAGCAGGCCTACTGGGGCCAACGTCCTGACTTTC	CASRPTGANVLTF
NA	TRBD2	TRBV7-3	TRBJ2-1	TGTGCCAGCAGCTTATCCGCCGGGACTAGGGTTAATGAGCAGTTCTTC	CASSLSAGTRVNEQFF
few	TRBD1	TRBV25-1	TRBJ2-7	TGTGCCAGCAGTGGACAGGGATACGAGCAGTACTTC	CASSGQGYEQYF
NA	NA	TRBV4-1	TRBJ2-7	TGCGCCAGCAGCCAAGTATCCGGGGTGCTTACCTCCTACGAGCAGTACTTC	CASSQVSGVLTSYEQYF
NA	NA	TRBV30	TRBJ2-7	TGTGCCTGGAGTGTGGGGGGAGCCTCCTACGAGCAGTACTTC	CAWSVGGASYEQYF
NA	NA	TRBV21-1	TRBJ2-3	TGTGCCAGCACCCCCGGGGCGCAGTATTTT	CASTPGAQYF
NA	TRBD2	TRBV6-1	TRBJ2-3	TGTGCCAGCAGTGAAGAAGGGCGGAATCTAGCGGTCAGGGATACGCAGTATTTT	CASSEEGRNLAVRDTQYF
NA	TRBD1	TRBV6-6	TRBJ2-3	TGTGCCAGCAGGTCTGACAGGGGATTCACAGATACGCAGTATTTT	CASRSDRGFTDTQYF
NA	NA	TRBV29-1	TRBJ1-1	TGCAGCGTCGCCGGTGGGGGGACTGAAGCTTTCTTT	CSVAGGGTEAFF
NA	NA	TRBV14	TRBJ2-7	TGTGCCAGCAGCCAAGCTCTCCTCGGGGAGCAGTACTTC	CASSQALLGEQYF
NA	NA	TRBV7-2	TRBJ2-5	TGTGCCAGCAGCCGGGGAGCCCTCCAAGAGACCCAGTACTTC	CASSRGALQETQYF
NA	TRBD2	TRBV7-7	TRBJ2-2	TGTGCCAGCAGCTCCACTAGCGGGCTGAACACCGGGGAGCTGTTTTTT	CASSSTSGLNTGELFF
NA	TRBD1	TRBV4-1	TRBJ1-1	TGCGCCAGCAGCCAAGGGGGGACAGGGACTCGGAACACTGAAGCTTTCTTT	CASSQGGTGTRNTEAFF
NA	NA	TRBV18	TRBJ1-5	TGTGCCAGCTCACCACAACCCACCGCGGGTCAGCCCCAGCATTTT	CASSPQPTAGQPQHF
few	NA	TRBV5-4	TRBJ2-7	TGTGCCAGCAGTGCTCACTGGGGGTTAAGGGAGCAGTACTTC	CASSAHWGLREQYF
NA	NA	TRBV29-1	TRBJ1-2	TGCAGCGTTGGGTCAGGGGATTACTATGGCTACACCTTC	CSVGSGDYYGYTF
NA	TRBD2	TRBV27	TRBJ2-1	TGTGCCAGCAGTCCCCTTGGGACTAGCGGAAACAATGAGCAGTTCTTC	CASSPLGTSGNNEQFF
NA	NA	TRBV28	TRBJ2-7	TGTGCCAGCAGTTTCGGCAACTCCTACGAGCAGTACTTC	CASSFGNSYEQYF
NA	TRBD2	TRBV6-4	TRBJ2-5	TGTGCCAGCAGTCAAAGCGGGACCGGGCAAGAGACCCAGTACTTC	CASSQSGTGQETQYF
NA	TRBD1	TRBV5-1	TRBJ2-1	TGCGCCAGCAGCTCACCGGGACAGGGTACTGAGCAGTTCTTC	CASSSPGQGTEQFF
NA	TRBD1	TRBV6-9	TRBJ2-7	TGTGCCAGCTGGGGGGACAGGGGAACCCACGAGCAGTACTTC	CASWGDRGTHEQYF
NA	TRBD2	TRBV4-1	TRBJ2-1	TGCGCCAGCAGCAGGACTAGCGGGAGTTCGGGTGAGCAGTTCTTC	CASSRTSGSSGEQFF
NA	NA	TRBV4-2	TRBJ1-2	TGTGCCAGCAGCCAAGATATAAGCACCTATGGCTACACCTTC	CASSQDISTYGYTF
NA	NA	TRBV19	TRBJ1-5	TGTGCCAGTACCGTAGGAGATCTCTTCCAAAATCAGCCCCAGCATTTT	CASTVGDLFQNQPQHF
NA	TRBD2	TRBV10-3	TRBJ2-1	TGTGCCATCGCGGGGGGGACAGCCACCTACAATGAGCAGTTCTTC	CAIAGGTATYNEQFF
NA	TRBD2	TRBV19	TRBJ2-5	TGTGCCAGTAGTACCCTTCCGACTAGCGGGAGGGGTGAGACCCAGTACTTC	CASSTLPTSGRGETQYF
NA	NA	TRBV19	TRBJ2-3	TGTGCCAGTAGCTGGACTAGGGGGCCGTTAGATACGCAGTATTTT	CASSWTRGPLDTQYF
NA	TRBD1	TRBV4-1	TRBJ2-1	TGCGCCAGCAGCCAAGTGGACAGGGGCATGAATGAGCAGTTCTTC	CASSQVDRGMNEQFF
few	TRBD1	TRBV18	TRBJ2-2	TGTGCCAGCTCAACAGGGGCAGGGACCGGGGAGCTGTTTTTT	CASSTGAGTGELFF
NA	TRBD2	TRBV6-6	TRBJ2-2	TGTGCCAGCAGTCCGGGGGGGACCGGGGAGCTGTTTTTT	CASSPGGTGELFF
NA	NA	TRBV4-3	TRBJ2-7	TGCGCCAGCAGCTCGGGCGTCGAGCAGTACTTC	CASSSGVEQYF
NA	NA	TRBV9	TRBJ2-6	TGTGCCAGCAGCGCCTCACGGAACTCTGGGGCCAACGTCCTGACTTTC	CASSASRNSGANVLTF
NA	NA	TRBV9	TRBJ2-3	TGTGCCAGCAGCGTAGAGAAAGATACGCAGTATTTT	CASSVEKDTQYF